This T cell receptor beta chain emerged from a study of blood T cell repertoires in COVID-19 (dated by TCRdb to 2020 to 2022). General notes on the study: Samples from collaborators originated in the United States, Italy and Spain and spanned both the acute and convalescent phases of COVID-19. The samples were drawn from the first 160 participants of the ongoing ImmuneRACE study and from 950 to 1,500 subjects provided by 6 global collaborators. The repertoires were released in a freely available public database intended as a resource for research on the immune response to SARS-CoV-2. Sample metadata almost always included a de-identified subject ID, COVID-19 status, age in years and sex. Subjects who had been exposed to COVID-19, were actively infected with it, or had recovered from it provided the deeply sampled blood TCRbeta repertoires that made up the dataset. Where available, HLA class I and class II types were taken from metadata supplied by the sample provider and were not determined by assay-based typing. The prospective study material was composed of cDNA or gDNA derived from T cells, B-cell-depleted T cells, or PBMCs. The research as a whole found: The quantity of clinical and demographic metadata differed by source and by participant and was supplied without curation.

A second Seattle source provided samples from volunteer blood donors who had recovered from COVID-19. Each collaborating institution followed its own protocols to collect whole blood in K2EDTA tubes. Collaborator samples were shipped for TCRbeta analysis as frozen whole blood, isolated PBMCs, or DNA extracted from either sample type. Trimming accounts for 6 bases at V and 2 bases at J, while the number of junction bases matched to no gene is 8. CDR1 and CDR2 (MNHEY, SVGAGI) derive from the germline V gene. There are 15 amino acids in the CDR3, from cysteine to phenylalanine inclusive. Just CDR3 DNA is preserved here, 45 bases in frame from base 1. Comment on this clone: This clone's antigen is unknown. Within one base of it there is no much larger clone, and no base qualities were kept.

TCRbeta CDR3 regions were amplified from genomic DNA using the immunoSEQ Assay, a bias-controlled multiplex PCR. The study's processing was this. Within the assay, amplification of reference gene primers was used to estimate how many nucleated cells each sample contained. Sequence reads were collapsed and filtered to measure the absolute abundance of every unique TCRbeta CDR3 rearrangement. For each sample, productive Simpson clonality was calculated as the square root of Simpson's diversity index over productive rearrangements. In TCRdb, the immuneACCESS table is reduced to in-frame sequences with V and J assigned. These tables do not hold every clone; where another copy was compared, an unresolved V gene accounts for under half, and the others remain unexplained. That table supplies the V and J calls and clone size; D and trimming were determined from the DNA. This sample holds around 240,000 clones; 80% to 90% were observed only once. The top ten hold over 1.2% of the sample.

The clonotype originates from a woman in her forties who had recovered from COVID-19. Sequenced input: peripheral blood. The V gene is TRBV6-5 and the J gene is TRBJ2-5, with 8 bases matching TRBD1. The base sequence is TGTGCCAGCAGAAGGGACAGGAACACACAAGAGACCCAGTACTTC. Translated, it gives CASRRDRNTQETQYF.